One T cell receptor (beta chain) is described in this entry. Its antigen is currently unknown. The CDR3 totals 15 residues. Trimming removed 2 bases from V and 5 bases from J, with 15 bases in between. Germline CDR1 LGHNT, CDR2 FRNRAP. The data originate from a study of Tregs in tolerant kidney transplant recipients. Study results and caveats: Some patients' samples used different primers over time, so nucleotide sequences weren't comparable. Expanding Tregs on activated donor B cells appeared to best identify donor-specific TCRbeta clones. Tolerant patients' donor-specific Tregs expanded beyond overall Tregs, suggesting antigen-driven growth. The small number of patients limits these findings pending further validation.

Produced via immunoSEQ multiplex PCR; TCRdb's table is partial and in-frame only. The data hold tens of thousands of clones, with roughly nine tenths observed a single time. Related graft donors supplied nonmyeloablative bone marrow transplants, and mixed chimerism was transient. The sequencing used CD4+ T cells from blood (PBMCs), collected 24 months after the transplant. The gene calls are TRBV12-5 and TRBJ2-5; a possible D gene is TRBD1 (6 bases). The sequence was obtained from a human patient who received a combined kidney and bone marrow transplant. Some T cells may have come from the graft donor. The CDR3 spells CASGLPYRARETQYF. CDR3 sequence (DNA): TGTGCTAGTGGTTTGCCGTACAGGGCACGGGAGACCCAGTACTTC.